The rows below give T cell receptor beta chains drawn from one sample of a study of CD8 T cells in Susac syndrome. TCRdb redid the calling of the immunoSEQ multiplex PCR reads with MiXCR, one entry per CDR3 protein. The repertoire holds about 290,000 distinct CDR3 sequences, with 85% as singletons. The sequenced sample was CD8+ T cells from PBMCs. These receptors came from a human donor with multiple sclerosis. The CDR3 runs from the conserved cysteine through the conserved F or W. The D gene is left open where the match is weak. Size tells how often a clone was seen (once, few, many) or the class of an expanded clone, and some rows leave it out.

size	J	length	D	V	CDR3	DNA
-	TRBJ1-2	16	-	TRBV15	CATSREEWLQADGYTF	TGTGCCACCAGCAGAGAAGAGTGGTTACAGGCGGATGGCTACACCTTC
-	TRBJ1-1	16	-	TRBV9	CASSGGEDFMNTEAFF	TGTGCCAGCAGCGGGGGAGAGGATTTTATGAACACTGAAGCTTTCTTT
-	TRBJ2-7	15	TRBD2	TRBV29-1	CSVAGPSGISYEQYF	TGCAGCGTTGCTGGTCCTAGCGGGATCTCCTACGAGCAGTACTTC
-	TRBJ1-5	17	-	TRBV5-6	CASRSGIGVRAGQPQHF	TGTGCCAGCAGATCTGGAATAGGAGTAAGGGCCGGGCAGCCCCAGCATTTT
-	TRBJ2-5	13	-	TRBV12-5	CASGLVLGETQYF	TGTGCTAGTGGTTTGGTACTGGGGGAGACCCAGTACTTC
once	TRBJ2-1	12	-	TRBV28	CAGGLAGREQFF	TGTGCCGGGGGACTCGCGGGGCGTGAGCAGTTCTTC
-	TRBJ2-1	14	-	TRBV28	CATYRRRTHNEQFF	TGTGCCACCTATAGGAGACGCACACACAATGAGCAGTTCTTC
-	TRBJ1-2	12	TRBD1	TRBV12-3/TRBV12-4	CATRTGGHGYTF	TGTGCCACCCGGACAGGGGGCCATGGCTACACCTTC
once	TRBJ2-7	16	TRBD2	TRBV12-3/TRBV12-4	CASSSTSGSLLYEQYF	TGTGCCAGCAGTTCGACTAGCGGGAGCTTACTCTACGAGCAGTACTTC
-	TRBJ2-5	16	-	TRBV15	CATSAGGNSDGETQYF	TGTGCCACCAGCGCCGGGGGCAATAGCGATGGGGAGACCCAGTACTTC
-	TRBJ2-1	17	-	TRBV4-3	CASSQDLGSATRNEQFF	TGCGCCAGCAGCCAAGATTTAGGAAGCGCCACTCGCAATGAGCAGTTCTTC
few	TRBJ2-3	15	-	TRBV28	CASSLLGGRTDTQYF	TGTGCCAGCAGTTTATTGGGGGGCCGCACAGATACGCAGTATTTT
-	TRBJ2-7	12	-	TRBV5-6	CASSLEDYEQYF	TGTGCCAGCAGTTTGGAGGACTACGAGCAGTACTTC
once	TRBJ2-5	16	-	TRBV6-6	CASSTRGGGPQETQYF	TGTGCCAGCAGTACCCGAGGGGGAGGCCCCCAAGAGACCCAGTACTTC
few	TRBJ2-1	15	-	TRBV11-2	CASSPPHPVADEQFF	TGTGCCAGCAGCCCCCCACACCCGGTTGCCGATGAGCAGTTCTTC
-	TRBJ2-1	16	TRBD2	TRBV20-1	CSARVVGGRSTDEQFF	TGCAGTGCTAGAGTAGTCGGCGGGAGGAGTACGGATGAGCAGTTCTTC
-	TRBJ2-7	14	-	TRBV7-2	CASSLGLSFGEQYF	TGTGCCAGCAGCTTAGGGCTCTCTTTCGGCGAGCAGTACTTC
-	TRBJ1-3	16	-	TRBV7-9	CASSYDSPDSGNTIYF	TGTGCCAGCAGCTACGACAGCCCAGACTCTGGAAACACCATATATTTT
-	TRBJ2-4	17	TRBD1	TRBV18	CASSEERTGVRDGIQYF	TGTGCCAGCTCGGAGGAACGGACAGGGGTTAGGGATGGCATTCAGTACTTC
-	TRBJ2-6	17	-	TRBV6-2/TRBV6-3	CASRIRTSGSGANVLTF	TGTGCCAGCAGGATCAGGACTTCAGGCTCTGGGGCCAACGTCCTGACTTTC
-	TRBJ2-3	15	TRBD2	TRBV28	CASSFLAGDTDTQYF	TGTGCCAGCAGTTTCCTAGCGGGAGACACAGATACGCAGTATTTT
-	TRBJ2-1	13	TRBD2	TRBV10-2	CASRLAGGTEQFF	TGCGCCAGCAGACTAGCGGGAGGGACTGAGCAGTTCTTC
-	TRBJ2-1	16	-	TRBV7-9	CASSHGRGTSYNEQFF	TGTGCCAGCAGCCACGGAAGGGGAACGTCCTACAATGAGCAGTTCTTC
once	TRBJ1-2	17	TRBD1	TRBV6-5	CASSYSWGQGVSYGYTF	TGTGCCAGCAGTTACTCTTGGGGACAGGGGGTTAGCTATGGCTACACCTTC
-	TRBJ2-1	17	-	TRBV4-2	CASSQGIAASSYNEQFF	TGTGCCAGCAGCCAAGGAATAGCGGCCAGCTCCTACAATGAGCAGTTCTTC
-	TRBJ2-3	15	TRBD2	TRBV5-4	CASSQDREGTDTQYF	TGTGCCAGCAGCCAAGATCGGGAGGGGACAGATACGCAGTATTTT
-	TRBJ1-5	15	TRBD1	TRBV5-1	CASSAWDSLNQPQHF	TGCGCCAGCAGCGCCTGGGACAGCCTCAATCAGCCCCAGCATTTT
-	TRBJ2-7	14	TRBD1	TRBV5-4	CASSLGDSGYEQYF	TGTGCCAGCAGCTTGGGGGACAGCGGCTACGAGCAGTACTTC
-	TRBJ2-7	14	-	TRBV4-3	CASSPERQRYEQYF	TGCGCCAGCAGCCCAGAGAGACAGCGCTACGAGCAGTACTTC
-	TRBJ1-2	14	-	TRBV29-1	CSGGGTGTNYGYTF	TGCAGCGGCGGGGGGACCGGGACAAACTATGGCTACACCTTC
-	TRBJ2-1	14	-	TRBV29-1	CSVEDSSSYNEQFF	TGCAGCGTTGAAGACTCCAGCTCCTACAATGAGCAGTTCTTC
-	TRBJ2-6	17	-	TRBV9	CASSGTESSSGANVLTF	TGTGCCAGCAGCGGGACAGAGTCCTCCTCTGGGGCCAACGTCCTGACTTTC
-	TRBJ1-5	16	-	TRBV6-2/TRBV6-3	CASSYSDSLENQPQHF	TGTGCCAGCAGTTACTCCGACTCCCTTGAGAATCAGCCCCAGCATTTT
-	TRBJ1-5	15	-	TRBV12-3/TRBV12-4	CASSLRQNSNQPQHF	TGTGCCAGCAGTTTAAGGCAGAATAGCAATCAGCCCCAGCATTTT
-	TRBJ1-1	12	-	TRBV29-1	CSVEGLGTEAFF	TGCAGCGTTGAGGGACTGGGCACTGAAGCTTTCTTT
once	TRBJ2-7	12	-	TRBV2	CASIGQHYEQYF	TGTGCCAGCATCGGGCAGCACTACGAGCAGTACTTC
-	TRBJ1-1	14	-	TRBV6-6	CASSEEGLNTEAFF	TGTGCCAGCAGTGAGGAGGGCTTGAACACTGAAGCTTTCTTT
-	TRBJ2-7	12	-	TRBV28	CASSKEVGEQYF	TGTGCCAGCAGCAAGGAGGTGGGCGAGCAGTACTTC
-	TRBJ2-7	16	TRBD1	TRBV19	CASSQTRGTDTYEQYF	TGTGCCAGTAGCCAAACCAGGGGGACGGATACCTACGAGCAGTACTTC
-	TRBJ2-7	18	-	TRBV20-1	CSARDLRMPGPRLYEQYF	TGCAGTGCTAGAGATCTCCGAATGCCGGGTCCGAGGCTCTACGAGCAGTACTTC
-	TRBJ2-7	16	-	TRBV2	CASSVGASIGAYEQYF	TGTGCCAGCAGTGTCGGTGCGTCCATTGGGGCCTACGAGCAGTACTTC
once	TRBJ2-7	13	-	TRBV5-1	CASSSLPAGEQYF	TGCGCCAGCAGTTCACTCCCGGCGGGCGAGCAGTACTTC
once	TRBJ1-5	15	-	TRBV6-5	CASSYSGSSNQPQHF	TGTGCCAGCAGTTACTCAGGCAGCAGCAATCAGCCCCAGCATTTT
-	TRBJ2-1	15	TRBD2	TRBV20-1	CSARLGLAGGDEQFF	TGCAGTGCTAGACTAGGACTAGCGGGAGGGGATGAGCAGTTCTTC
few	TRBJ1-2	11	-	TRBV20-1	CSARTPVGYTF	TGCAGTGCTAGAACGCCCGTCGGCTACACCTTC
-	TRBJ1-4	15	-	TRBV15	CATSRYRTANEKLFF	TGTGCCACCAGCAGGTACCGGACGGCGAATGAAAAACTGTTTTTT
-	TRBJ2-1	15	-	TRBV6-5	CASSYSLDFDNEQFF	TGTGCCAGCAGTTACTCGCTAGATTTTGACAATGAGCAGTTCTTC
-	TRBJ2-1	15	TRBD2	TRBV7-9	CASSLGWGGANEQFF	TGTGCCAGCAGCTTAGGTTGGGGAGGGGCCAATGAGCAGTTCTTC
-	TRBJ2-5	16	-	TRBV28	CASSLLEMEDQGTQYF	TGTGCCAGCAGTTTATTAGAGATGGAGGATCAGGGGACCCAGTACTTC
-	TRBJ2-1	15	-	TRBV5-5	CASSFHSNSYNEQFF	TGTGCCAGCAGCTTTCACTCCAACTCCTACAATGAGCAGTTCTTC
-	TRBJ2-3	15	-	TRBV24-1	CATSDFGESTDTQYF	TGTGCCACCAGTGATTTTGGGGAGAGCACAGATACGCAGTATTTT
-	TRBJ1-5	18	-	TRBV14	CASSQEQFTVYSNQPQHF	TGTGCCAGCAGCCAAGAACAATTTACAGTCTATAGCAATCAGCCCCAGCATTTT
-	TRBJ2-3	11	-	TRBV29-1	CSGQGLDTQYF	TGCAGCGGGCAGGGTTTAGATACGCAGTATTTT
-	TRBJ1-1	13	-	TRBV10-3	CAISWTANTEAFF	TGTGCCATCAGCTGGACAGCGAACACTGAAGCTTTCTTT
once	TRBJ2-3	15	TRBD1	TRBV24-1	CATSVLEGARDTQYF	TGTGCCACCAGTGTACTTGAGGGGGCGCGAGATACGCAGTATTTT
-	TRBJ2-7	17	TRBD2	TRBV24-1	CATSDEGRSGRAAEQYF	TGTGCCACCAGTGATGAAGGTAGATCCGGGAGGGCGGCCGAGCAGTACTTC
-	TRBJ2-1	18	TRBD2	TRBV29-1	CSVELGLAGGAGYNEQFF	TGCAGCGTTGAACTGGGACTAGCGGGAGGGGCCGGCTACAATGAGCAGTTCTTC
-	TRBJ1-2	15	TRBD1	TRBV27	CASSSEVTGDYGYTF	TGTGCCAGCAGTTCCGAAGTAACAGGGGACTATGGCTACACCTTC
-	TRBJ2-7	15	-	TRBV7-9	CASSPPTGRGYEQYF	TGTGCCAGCAGCCCACCGACAGGGCGGGGGTACGAGCAGTACTTC